This TCR beta chain stems from a study of Graves' ophthalmopathy and Graves' hyperthyroidism. J gave up 2 bases and V 6 bases, and 4 bases lay outside the gene matches. The CDR3 has 13 residues. The germline V gene encodes CDR1 SQVTM and CDR2 ANQGSEA. This clonotype showed up just a few times. The TCR beta CDR3 regions underwent amplification from RNA transcripts. HTBI-primed RT-PCR formed the first round, and a multiplex PCR formed the second. TCRdb recomputed calls from the multiplex PCR reads with MiXCR, one row per CDR3 protein. The sample lists a few hundred thousand distinct CDR3 sequences, less than 40% occurring once.

The sequencing input was peripheral blood or thyroid tissue (not recorded which). This TCR was recovered from an adult man with Graves' hyperthyroidism. The chain is built from TRBV29-1 and TRBJ2-3, with TRBD2 matching over 8 bases. The CDR3 sequence is CSVPGLDTDTQYF. CDR3 DNA: TGCAGCGTCCCGGGACTAGACACAGATACGCAGTATTTT.